This T cell receptor (beta chain) originates from a study of early T cells in non-severe SARS-CoV-2 infection. Study information: Chains from this unsorted whole-blood bulk RNA could not be paired.

V lost 4 bases, J lost 4 bases, and 12 bases lay in between. Germline-derived CDR1 and CDR2 are SGHNT and YYREEE (reference sequence). The CDR3 length is 14 residues. The protocol attached unique molecular identifiers to individual cDNA molecules. TCRdb recomputed calls from the 5' RACE reads with MiXCR, one row per CDR3 protein. The data contain 20,000 to 30,000 distinct CDR3 sequences, 3.5% to 5% of them seen just once; the ten biggest clones take up around 6%. General study results and limits: Comparison of clonotypes with VDJdb favored anti-spike CD8 responses while missing private and CD4 specificities.

Note on this clonotype: As yet, its antigen is unknown.

The rearrangement joins TRBV5-4 to TRBJ1-5; a possible D gene is TRBD1 (5 bases). Sequences were obtained from whole blood. The clonotype originates from an adult who was a healthcare worker with PCR-confirmed SARS-CoV-2 infection or an uninfected control (not recorded which). DNA of the CDR3: TGTGCCAGCAGCGCGGGGGGGTCAAATCAGCCCCAGCATTTT. Amino acids: CASSAGGSNQPQHF.